A single sample gave rise to the 8 T cell receptor beta chains below, sequenced in a study of shared clonotypes between healthy human individuals. Generated by immunoSEQ multiplex PCR, the TCRdb table keeps only in-frame clones and is missing some. Here the sample spans roughly 2.2 million clones, approximately 93% being singletons. Specimen: naive CD4+ T cells from PBMCs. The subset here: CD45RA+ positively selected. The receptors shown here come from a man between 18 and 35 years old in good health. Some clones in this sample may be carry-over from other donors' samples.

The chain links TRBV28 to TRBJ1-4; 8 bases align to TRBD1. In germline, CDR1 is MDHEN, CDR2 SYDVKM. The CDR3 is 15 residues long. Trimming at V came to 5 bases and at J to 9 bases, leaving 11 bases not matched to a gene. CDR3 nucleotide sequence: TGTGCCAGCAGTCCCGGGGGACAGGCTAAGAAAAAACTGTTTTTT. This codes for CASSPGGQAKKKLFF.

The chain employs TRBV30 and TRBJ1-6, with TRBD1 as a possible D gene (5 bases). Germline CDR1 GTSNPN, CDR2 SVGIG (reference sequence). The V and J ends lost 0 bases and 9 bases respectively, with 15 bases between them. The CDR3 loop spans 15 amino acids. In DNA form, the CDR3 reads TGTGCCTGGAGTGTATTCAAGGTGGGGGGTTCACCCCTCCACTTT. This gives the protein CAWSVFKVGGSPLHF.

The genes are TRBV5-4 and TRBJ2-1; D is unclear. The CDR3 extends over 16 amino acids. The germline V gene has CDR1 SGHNT and CDR2 YYREEE (reference sequence). V lost 2 bases and J lost 3, with 15 bases in between. CDR3 sequence: CASSLSLLTNYNEQFF. The CDR3 DNA sequence: TGTGCCAGCAGCTTAAGCCTGCTAACCAACTACAATGAGCAGTTCTTC.

The J gene is TRBJ1-1, the V gene TRBV5-1; 7 bases are a match to TRBD1. The CDR3 runs 15 residues. Germline V gives CDR1 SGHRS, CDR2 YFSETQ. V lost 4 bases to trimming and J lost 2 bases; unmatched junction nucleotides: 8. CDR3 nucleotide sequence: TGCGCCAGCAGCCACGACAGGGCCCTAAACACTGAAGCTTTCTTT. It codes for CASSHDRALNTEAFF.

The chain links TRBV10-3 to TRBJ1-2; tentatively, D is TRBD1 (5 bases). The CDR3 sequence is 13 residues long. Per the germline V gene, CDR1 is ENHRY and CDR2 is SYGVKD. The germline V and J ends were trimmed by 2 bases and 4 bases, with 8 bases remaining between them. The CDR3 DNA sequence: TGTGCCATCAGTGAGGGGGCCCGCTATGGCTACACCTTC. This gives the protein CAISEGARYGYTF.

The rearrangement uses TRBV4-1 and TRBJ1-3, with D unclear. CDR3 length: 17 amino acids. Germline V lookup: CDR1 MGHRA, CDR2 YSYEKL. V gave up 0 bases and J gave up 0 bases, with 12 bases separating them. This chain's CDR3 is CASSQDRKYFSGNTIYF. The CDR3 DNA reads as TGCGCCAGCAGCCAAGATCGGAAGTACTTCTCTGGAAACACCATATATTTT.

The chain links TRBV5-1 to TRBJ2-1; TRBD2 is a possible D gene (7 bases). The V end lost 4 bases, the J end lost 0 bases, and 17 bases lay between the germline ends. The CDR3 spans 17 residues. Germline lookup yields CDR1 SGHRS and CDR2 YFSETQ. CDR3 coding DNA: TGCGCCAGCAGCAAAGGGGGGGCTTCAAGCTCCTACAATGAGCAGTTCTTC. Its translation: CASSKGGASSSYNEQFF.

V is TRBV11-1 and J is TRBJ2-1; D unclear. Trimming took 0 bases from V and 0 from J, leaving 9 bases between them. The CDR3 spans 16 residues. Germline CDR1 is SGHAT and CDR2 is FQDESV (reference sequence). CDR3 region: CASSLAQMSSYNEQFF. DNA of the CDR3: TGTGCCAGCAGCTTAGCACAGATGAGCTCCTACAATGAGCAGTTCTTC.